This passage covers 24 T cell receptor beta chains from one sample sequenced in a study of T cell changes during pregnancy in multiple sclerosis. Method: immunoSEQ multiplex PCR; TCRdb's copy keeps in-frame clones and lacks some. The sample holds about 33,000 clones, approximately 92% seen once. Sequenced input: PBMCs (not recorded whether the cells were cultured). The receptors derive from a female donor with multiple sclerosis, enrolled in a pregnancy study.

The rearrangement joins TRBV7-3 to TRBJ2-1; 14 bases are a match to TRBD2. Germline CDR1 and CDR2: SGHTA and FQGTGA. V shed 5 bases, J shed 7 bases, and the junction held 7 bases outside the gene matches. The CDR3 has 16 residues. CDR3 DNA: TGTGCCAGCAGCACCCCGGGACTAGCGGGAGTAAATGAGCAGTTCTTC. The encoded protein is CASSTPGLAGVNEQFF. Full variable domain (rest looked up from reference TRBV7-3 and TRBJ2-1): GAGVSQTPSNKVTEKGKYVELRCDPISGHTALYWYRQSLGQGPEFLIYFQGTGAADDSGLPNDRFFAVRPEGSVSTLKIQRTERGDSAVYLCASSTPGLAGVNEQFFGPGTRLTVL.

The rearrangement uses TRBV5-4 and TRBJ2-7, with 8 bases aligning to TRBD2. The CDR3 length is 13 residues. Germline values: CDR1 SGHNT, CDR2 YYREEE (reference sequence). J lost 0 bases, V lost 10 bases, and 6 bases had no gene match. The CDR3 sequence: CAVRREASYEQYF. CDR3 DNA: TGTGCCGTGAGGCGGGAGGCCTCCTACGAGCAGTACTTC.

The gene calls are TRBV19 and TRBJ2-3; possibly TRBD2 for D (6 bases). V lost 4 bases and J 6 bases, leaving 20 bases between the germline ends. Germline V CDR1 and CDR2: LNHDA, SQIVND (reference sequence). The CDR3 consists of 16 residues. The CDR3 DNA reads TGTGCCAGTAGTAAAAACGGCCGGGAGTCAGCGGATACGCAGTATTTT. Its translation: CASSKNGRESADTQYF.

This clone was recorded a few times. The chain uses TRBV5-1 and TRBJ2-2; D not resolved. Germline V gene data show CDR1 as SGHRS and CDR2 as YFSETQ. Trimming took 1 base from V and 10 from J, leaving 5 bases between them. The CDR3 is made up of 11 amino acids. CDR3 sequence reads: CASSLSVELFF. In nucleotides, the CDR3 is TGCGCCAGCAGCTTGTCCGTGGAGCTGTTTTTT. Supplemented by reference TRBV5-1 and TRBJ2-2, the full variable domain reads KAGVTQTPRYLIKTRGQQVTLSCSPISGHRSVSWYQQTPGQGLQFLFEYFSETQRNKGNFPGRFSGRQFSNSRSEMNVSTLELGDSALYLCASSLSVELFFGEGSRLTVL.

This chain joins TRBV7-9 and TRBJ2-7; D possibly matches TRBD1 or TRBD2 (5 bases each). CDR1 SEHNR and CDR2 FQNEAQ come from the germline V gene (reference sequence). This CDR3 region has 16 residues. Trimming removed 10 bases from V and 6 bases from J, with 28 bases in between. In nucleotides, the CDR3 is TGTGCCACCACCAATAGGGAACCGGGGCCTTCGGGCGAGCAGTACTTC. This codes for CATTNREPGPSGEQYF.

This clone was found once. This chain links TRBV27 with TRBJ2-1; D may be TRBD1 or TRBD2 (6 bases each). V was trimmed by 2 bases and J by 7 bases, leaving 24 bases between them. The germline V gene has CDR1 MNHEY and CDR2 SMNVEV (reference sequence). This CDR3 contains 18 residues. CDR3 sequence (DNA): TGTGCCAGCAGTTTACCCTTTTTAGGGGGTCCGGAGGGGAATGAGCAGTTCTTC. Its translation: CASSLPFLGGPEGNEQFF.

The J gene is TRBJ2-5, the V gene TRBV5-1; 9 bases fit TRBD1. Germline V gene sequence: CDR1 SGHRS, CDR2 YFSETQ. V trimming: 4 bases; J trimming: 5 bases; junction bases outside the gene matches: 9. This CDR3 is 15 amino acids long. CDR3 in DNA: TGCGCCAGCAGCGTAACCGGGACAGGGTGGGAGACCCAGTACTTC. It encodes CASSVTGTGWETQYF.

The genes are TRBV19 and TRBJ1-5, with 7 bases fitting TRBD1. The V gene end was trimmed by 9 bases and the J gene end by 3 bases; junction bases not matched to a gene: 11. The CDR3 is 15 residues long. In germline, CDR1 is LNHDA, CDR2 SQIVND (reference sequence). The CDR3 protein is CASLRTGVVNQPQHF. The CDR3 bases are TGTGCCAGCCTAAGAACAGGGGTGGTCAATCAGCCCCAGCATTTT. Complete variable domain (other parts from reference TRBV19 and TRBJ1-5): DGGITQSPKYLFRKEGQNVTLSCEQNLNHDAMYWYRQDPGQGLRLIYYSQIVNDFQKGDIAEGYSVSREKKESFPLTVTSAQKNPTAFYLCASLRTGVVNQPQHFGDGTRLSIL.

This chain uses TRBV6-5 with TRBJ2-7; 10 positions agree with TRBD2. This CDR3 contains 15 residues. Germline V CDR1 and CDR2: MNHEY, SVGAGI. J gave up 7 bases and V 2 bases, and 8 bases lay outside the gene matches. The CDR3 DNA follows: TGTGCCAGCAGTTACGGGCTAGCGGGAGCCAGGGAGCAGTACTTC. Translation: CASSYGLAGAREQYF.

This sequence joins TRBV5-1 and TRBJ2-7; the D gene is possibly TRBD2 (5 bases). The V gene's germline CDR1 is SGHRS and CDR2 YFSETQ. The CDR3 runs 17 residues. V was cut by 4 bases and J by 2 bases, with 22 bases left in between. CDR3 protein: CASSPGILLSGPYEQYF. The CDR3 DNA reads as TGCGCCAGCAGCCCGGGTATTTTACTAAGCGGCCCCTACGAGCAGTACTTC. The full variable domain, in which reference TRBV5-1 and TRBJ2-7 provide the parts outside the CDR3, is KAGVTQTPRYLIKTRGQQVTLSCSPISGHRSVSWYQQTPGQGLQFLFEYFSETQRNKGNFPGRFSGRQFSNSRSEMNVSTLELGDSALYLCASSPGILLSGPYEQYFGPGTRLTVT.

The rearrangement joins TRBV10-3 to TRBJ2-5; no definite D call. With 4 bases removed from V and 3 bases from J, the gap between germline ends came to 9 bases. Germline V gene data show CDR1 as ENHRY and CDR2 as SYGVKD. The CDR3 length is 13 residues. The CDR3 DNA reads as TGTGCCATCAGTGTAAGTGGGGAAGAGACCCAGTACTTC. It specifies CAISVSGEETQYF.

The chain uses TRBV5-4 and TRBJ2-1, with 9 bases identical to TRBD2. V trimming: 0 bases; J trimming: 8 bases; junction bases outside the gene matches: 9. The CDR3 has 16 amino acids. Per the germline V gene, CDR1 is SGHNT and CDR2 is YYREEE (reference sequence). CDR3: CASSLVGLAGRDEQFF. The CDR3 DNA follows: TGTGCCAGCAGCTTGGTCGGTCTAGCGGGGAGGGATGAGCAGTTCTTC. Full variable domain (remainder filled in from reference TRBV5-4 and TRBJ2-1): ETGVTQSPTHLIKTRGQQVTLRCSSQSGHNTVSWYQQALGQGPQFIFQYYREEENGRGNFPPRFSGLQFPNYSSELNVNALELDDSALYLCASSLVGLAGRDEQFFGPGTRLTVL.

The chain has TRBV4-1 and TRBJ2-7; 15 bases match TRBD2. With 0 bases clipped from V and 6 bases from J, the junction kept 6 bases outside the gene matches. CDR1 and CDR2 from the germline V gene are MGHRA and YSYEKL. The CDR3 contains 17 residues. Here the CDR3 reads CASSQDQGLAGGTEQYF. The CDR3 DNA reads TGCGCCAGCAGCCAAGATCAGGGACTAGCGGGAGGAACCGAGCAGTACTTC.

The CDR3 loop reads CASSPGLAGDTQYF. The DNA of the CDR3 is TGTGCCAGCAGCCCGGGACTAGCAGGAGATACGCAGTATTTT. The V and J genes are TRBV5-4 and TRBJ2-3; TRBD2 matches 9 bases. The CDR3 spans 14 residues. From germline, CDR1 is SGHNT and CDR2 YYREEE (reference sequence). The V segment lost 4 bases and the J segment 5 bases; nucleotides outside the gene matches: 5.

The V and J genes are TRBV9 and TRBJ1-3, with D possibly matching TRBD1 (5 bases). CDR1 is SGDLS, CDR2 YYNGEE, per germline. CDR3 length: 16 amino acids. Trimming took 4 bases from V and 0 from J, leaving 14 bases between them. This CDR3 is CASSPGAPNSGNTIYF. The CDR3 region has the DNA TGTGCCAGCAGCCCTGGGGCCCCGAACTCTGGAAACACCATATATTTT.

The rearrangement uses TRBV27 and TRBJ1-5, with TRBD1 identical over 7 bases. This CDR3 contains 15 residues. Per germline, CDR1 MNHEY and CDR2 SMNVEV (reference sequence). Trimming cost V 5 bases and J 7 bases; bases outside gene matches: 11. The CDR3 sequence: CASSITGQRGQPQHF. CDR3 coding DNA: TGTGCCAGCAGTATAACGGGACAGAGGGGGCAGCCCCAGCATTTT.

V is TRBV7-2 and J is TRBJ2-7; TRBD2 might be the D (6 bases). CDR3 length: 13 amino acids. Trimming left V 4 bases short and J 7 bases short, with 14 bases between. Germline V gives CDR1 SGHTA, CDR2 FQGNSA. The CDR3 region has the DNA TGTGCCAGCAGCTACCGGTCGGGGGTGGAGCAGTACTTC. Translating gives CASSYRSGVEQYF.

This clone came up once. The chain joins TRBV30 to TRBJ2-7; D may be TRBD2 (6 bases). Germline V lookup: CDR1 GTSNPN, CDR2 SVGIG (reference sequence). The CDR3 is 14 residues long. Trimming took off 7 bases at V and 4 bases at J, with 20 bases between the two ends. This chain's CDR3 is CASLPGGTGYEQYF. CDR3 coding DNA: TGTGCCTCCCTCCCTGGCGGGACTGGATACGAGCAGTACTTC.

V is TRBV6-6 and J is TRBJ2-7; no reliable D call. The germline CDR1 and CDR2 sequences are MNHNY and SVGAGI (reference sequence). The V end lost 9 bases, the J end lost 6 bases, and 18 bases lay between the germline ends. This CDR3 is built from 13 residues. The CDR3 reads CARGRLLAFEQYF. The CDR3 DNA follows: TGTGCCAGAGGTCGGCTGTTGGCATTCGAGCAGTACTTC.

The genes are TRBV27 and TRBJ2-5; TRBD2 agrees at 13 bases. The CDR3 sequence is 16 residues long. The germline gives CDR1 MNHEY, CDR2 SMNVEV (reference sequence). J lost 4 bases, V lost 5 bases, and 7 bases had no gene match. The CDR3 loop is CASSPGTSGILETQYF. The CDR3 bases are TGTGCCAGCAGTCCCGGGACTAGCGGGATATTAGAGACCCAGTACTTC.

This chain uses TRBV18 with TRBJ2-2; D is unresolved. CDR1 and CDR2 (germline): KGHSH, LQKENI. This CDR3 contains 13 residues. V was pared by 5 bases and J by 6 bases, with 10 bases between. As DNA, the CDR3 is TGTGCCAGCTCAGCCGCGAGAGCCGGGGAGCTGTTTTTT. This translates into CASSAARAGELFF.

This clone was observed once. The chain is built from TRBV13 and TRBJ2-2; D call uncertain. Germline CDR1 and CDR2: PRHDT and FYEKMQ (reference sequence). The CDR3 loop spans 13 amino acids. V lost 8 bases and J 1 base, leaving 8 bases between the germline ends. CDR3 residues: CASHPENTGELFF. CDR3 DNA sequence: TGTGCCAGCCATCCAGAGAACACCGGGGAGCTGTTTTTT. Drawing the rest from reference TRBV13 and TRBJ2-2, the complete variable domain is AAGVIQSPRHLIKEKRETATLKCYPIPRHDTVYWYQQGPGQDPQFLISFYEKMQSDKGSIPDRFSAQQFSDYHSELNMSSLELGDSALYFCASHPENTGELFFGEGSRLTVL.

J is TRBJ1-1 and V is TRBV4-1; D is undetermined. This CDR3 contains 17 residues. The V gene lost 4 bases and the J gene lost 5 bases, with 23 bases spanning the gap. Germline-derived CDR1 and CDR2 are MGHRA and YSYEKL. The CDR3 sequence is CASSLGQWADEETEAFF. The CDR3 nucleotides read TGCGCCAGCAGCCTAGGTCAGTGGGCGGACGAGGAAACTGAAGCTTTCTTT.

J is TRBJ1-1 and V is TRBV18; TRBD1 aligns across 9 bases. The CDR3 sequence is 16 residues long. The V segment lost 5 bases and the J segment 0 bases; nucleotides outside the gene matches: 7. The germline CDR1 and CDR2 sequences are KGHSH and LQKENI. The CDR3 nucleotides read TGTGCCAGCTCAGTACAGGGGGCTGGGATGAACACTGAAGCTTTCTTT. This encodes CASSVQGAGMNTEAFF.